This note documents a single T cell receptor (beta chain) sequence. Its antigen is unknown. Combining a sample-barcoded 5' primer with a J-beta primer mix, a second PCR ran for about 7 to 11 cycles. Each CDR3 protein is one row after TCRdb ran MiXCR on the 5' RACE reads. The sample has about 1.4 million distinct CDR3 sequences; 55% to 75% are singletons. This entry belongs to a study of blood T cells in healthy people across ages. Study-level findings and limits: Correlation between TCR beta diversity and naive T cell percentage was strong. Those diversity estimates obtained from one million T cells were thought to be underestimates.

The ends were cut back, 0 bases at V and 8 bases at J, with 14 bases in the middle. This CDR3 comprises 14 residues. The V gene's germline CDR1 is DFQATT and CDR2 SNEGSKA (reference sequence). The sequencing sample was made of blood. The chain is built from TRBV20-1 and TRBJ1-5; no definite D call. The sequence was collected from a man between 18 and 29 years old in good health. DNA for the CDR3: TGCAGTGCTAGAGATTGGGTTGAAGGGAAGCCCCAGCATTTT. Its translation: CSARDWVEGKPQHF.